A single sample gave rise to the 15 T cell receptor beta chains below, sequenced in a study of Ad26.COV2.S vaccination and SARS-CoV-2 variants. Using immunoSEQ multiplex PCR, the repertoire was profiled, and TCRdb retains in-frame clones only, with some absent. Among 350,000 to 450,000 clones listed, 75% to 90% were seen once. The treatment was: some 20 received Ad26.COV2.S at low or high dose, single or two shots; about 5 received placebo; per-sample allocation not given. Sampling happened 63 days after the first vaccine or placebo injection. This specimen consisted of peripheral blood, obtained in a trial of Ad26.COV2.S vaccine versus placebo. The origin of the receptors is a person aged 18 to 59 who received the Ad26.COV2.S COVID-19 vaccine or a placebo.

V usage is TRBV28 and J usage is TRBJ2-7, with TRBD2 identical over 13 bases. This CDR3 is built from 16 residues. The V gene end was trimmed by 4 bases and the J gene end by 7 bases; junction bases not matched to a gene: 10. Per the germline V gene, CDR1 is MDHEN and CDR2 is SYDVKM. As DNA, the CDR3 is TGTGCCAGCAGTTCGGGACTAGCGGGGAGTACGAAGGAGCAGTACTTC. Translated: CASSSGLAGSTKEQYF.

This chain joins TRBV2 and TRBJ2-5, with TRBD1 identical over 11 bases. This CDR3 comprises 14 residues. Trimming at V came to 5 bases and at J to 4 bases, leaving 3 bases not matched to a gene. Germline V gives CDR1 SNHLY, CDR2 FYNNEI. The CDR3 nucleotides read TGTGCCAGCAGTCCGGACAGGGGGCCAGAGACCCAGTACTTC. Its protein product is CASSPDRGPETQYF.

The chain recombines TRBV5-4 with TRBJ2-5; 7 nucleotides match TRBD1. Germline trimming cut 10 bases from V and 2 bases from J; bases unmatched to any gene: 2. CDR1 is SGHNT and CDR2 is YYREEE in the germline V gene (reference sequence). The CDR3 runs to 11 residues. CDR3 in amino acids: CAWGQQETQYF. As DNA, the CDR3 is TGTGCCTGGGGACAGCAAGAGACCCAGTACTTC.

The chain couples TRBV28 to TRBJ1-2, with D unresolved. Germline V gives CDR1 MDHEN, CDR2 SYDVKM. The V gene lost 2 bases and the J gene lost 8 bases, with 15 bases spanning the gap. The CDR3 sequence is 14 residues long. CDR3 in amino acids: CASSLSRPVGGYTF. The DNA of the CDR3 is TGTGCCAGCAGTTTAAGTAGGCCGGTAGGCGGCTACACCTTC.

For the CDR3, the DNA is TGCGCCAGCAGCTTGGAACTAGCGGGAGACAATGAGCAGTTCTTC. Protein: CASSLELAGDNEQFF. V and J are TRBV5-1 and TRBJ2-1; 11 bases are shared with TRBD2. This CDR3 spans 15 amino acids. Germline V gene data show CDR1 as SGHRS and CDR2 as YFSETQ. The ends lost 0 bases at V and 5 bases at J; junction bases unmatched: 1.

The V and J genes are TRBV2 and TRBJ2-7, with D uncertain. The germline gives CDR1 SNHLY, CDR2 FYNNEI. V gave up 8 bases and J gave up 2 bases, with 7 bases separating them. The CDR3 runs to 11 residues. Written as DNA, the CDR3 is TGTGCCAGCGGGCAGGCCTACGAGCAGTACTTC. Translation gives CASGQAYEQYF.

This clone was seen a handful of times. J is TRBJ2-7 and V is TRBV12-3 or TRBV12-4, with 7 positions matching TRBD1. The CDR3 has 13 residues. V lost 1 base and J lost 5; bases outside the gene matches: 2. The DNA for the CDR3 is TGTGCCAGCAGTTTAGACAGGGGCCACGAGCAGTACTTC. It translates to CASSLDRGHEQYF.

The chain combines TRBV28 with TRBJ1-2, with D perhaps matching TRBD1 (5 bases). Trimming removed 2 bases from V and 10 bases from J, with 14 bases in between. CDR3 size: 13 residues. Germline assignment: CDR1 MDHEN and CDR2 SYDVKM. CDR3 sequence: CASSLPQEPNYTF. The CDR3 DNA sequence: TGTGCCAGCAGTTTACCACAGGAACCGAACTACACCTTC.

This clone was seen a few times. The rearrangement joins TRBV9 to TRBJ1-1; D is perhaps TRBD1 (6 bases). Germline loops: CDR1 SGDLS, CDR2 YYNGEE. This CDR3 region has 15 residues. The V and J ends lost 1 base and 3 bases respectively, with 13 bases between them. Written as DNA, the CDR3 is TGTGCCAGCAGCGTACAGGTAGGGGGTTACACTGAAGCTTTCTTT. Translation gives CASSVQVGGYTEAFF. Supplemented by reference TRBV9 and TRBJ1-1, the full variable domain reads DSGVTQTPKHLITATGQRVTLRCSPRSGDLSVYWYQQSLDQGLQFLIQYYNGEERAKGNILERFSAQQFPDLHSELNLSSLELGDSALYFCASSVQVGGYTEAFFGQGTRLTVV.

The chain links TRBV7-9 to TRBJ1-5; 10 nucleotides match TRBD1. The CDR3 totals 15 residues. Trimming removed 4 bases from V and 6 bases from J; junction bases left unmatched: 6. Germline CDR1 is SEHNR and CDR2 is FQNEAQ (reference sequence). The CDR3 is CASSSTGQGRQPQHF. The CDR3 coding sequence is TGTGCCAGCAGCTCCACGGGACAGGGGCGTCAGCCCCAGCATTTT.

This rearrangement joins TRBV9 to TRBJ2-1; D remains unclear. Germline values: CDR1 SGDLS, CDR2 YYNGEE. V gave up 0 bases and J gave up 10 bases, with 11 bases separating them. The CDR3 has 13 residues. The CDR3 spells CASSVVSSGEQFF. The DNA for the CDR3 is TGTGCCAGCAGCGTAGTCTCCAGTGGGGAGCAGTTCTTC.

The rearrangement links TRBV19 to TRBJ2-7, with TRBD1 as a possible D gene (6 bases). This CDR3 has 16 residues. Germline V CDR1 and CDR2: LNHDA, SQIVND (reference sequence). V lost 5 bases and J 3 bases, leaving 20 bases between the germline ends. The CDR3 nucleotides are TGTGCCAGTAGTCGGCAGGGGTTGAGGCAAAACTACGAGCAGTACTTC. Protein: CASSRQGLRQNYEQYF.

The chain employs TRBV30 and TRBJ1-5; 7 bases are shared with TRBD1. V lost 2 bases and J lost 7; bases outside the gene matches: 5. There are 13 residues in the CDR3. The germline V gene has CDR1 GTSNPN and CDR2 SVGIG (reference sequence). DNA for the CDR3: TGTGCCTGGAGTAAAGGGGGCAGCCAGCCCCAGCATTTT. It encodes CAWSKGGSQPQHF. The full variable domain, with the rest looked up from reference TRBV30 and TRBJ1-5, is SQTIHQWPATLVQPVGSPLSLECTVEGTSNPNLYWYRQAAGRGLQLLFYSVGIGQISSEVPQNLSASRPQDRQFILSSKKLLLSDSGFYLCAWSKGGSQPQHFGDGTRLSIL.

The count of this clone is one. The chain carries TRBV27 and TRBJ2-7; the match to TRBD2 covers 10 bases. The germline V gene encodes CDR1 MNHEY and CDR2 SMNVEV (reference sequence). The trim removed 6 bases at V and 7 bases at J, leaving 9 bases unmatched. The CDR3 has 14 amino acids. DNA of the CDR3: TGTGCCAGCAGAACACTAGCGGGGTCGGGGGAGCAGTACTTC. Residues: CASRTLAGSGEQYF.

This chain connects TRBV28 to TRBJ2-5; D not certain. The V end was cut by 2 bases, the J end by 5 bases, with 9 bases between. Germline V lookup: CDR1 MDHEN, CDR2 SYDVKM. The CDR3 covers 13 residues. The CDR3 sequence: CASSLARVETQYF. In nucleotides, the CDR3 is TGTGCCAGCAGTTTAGCTAGGGTGGAGACCCAGTACTTC.